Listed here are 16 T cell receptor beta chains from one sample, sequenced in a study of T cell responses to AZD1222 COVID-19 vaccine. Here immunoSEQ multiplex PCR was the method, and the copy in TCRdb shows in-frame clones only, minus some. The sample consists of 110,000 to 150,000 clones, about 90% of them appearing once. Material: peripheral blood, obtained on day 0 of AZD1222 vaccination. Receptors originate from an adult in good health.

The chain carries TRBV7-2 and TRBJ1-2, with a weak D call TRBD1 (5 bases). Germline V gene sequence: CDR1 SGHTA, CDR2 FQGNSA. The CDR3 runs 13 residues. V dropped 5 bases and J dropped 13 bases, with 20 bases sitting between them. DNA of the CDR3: TGTGCCAGCAGCCTCGAAGTCCTGGGGCGGCGCACCTTC. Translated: CASSLEVLGRRTF.

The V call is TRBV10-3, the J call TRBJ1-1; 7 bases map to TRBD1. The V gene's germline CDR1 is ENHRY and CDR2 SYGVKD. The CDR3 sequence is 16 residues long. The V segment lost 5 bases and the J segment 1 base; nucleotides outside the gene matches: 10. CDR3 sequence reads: CAISNVQGMWNTEAFF. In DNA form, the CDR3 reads TGTGCCATCAGTAACGTACAGGGGATGTGGAACACTGAAGCTTTCTTT.

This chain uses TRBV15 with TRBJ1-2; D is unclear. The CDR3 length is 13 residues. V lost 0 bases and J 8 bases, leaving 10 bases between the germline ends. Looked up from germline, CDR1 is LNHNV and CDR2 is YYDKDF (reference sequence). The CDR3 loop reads CATSRDPGDGYTF. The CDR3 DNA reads TGTGCCACCAGCAGAGATCCGGGAGACGGCTACACCTTC.

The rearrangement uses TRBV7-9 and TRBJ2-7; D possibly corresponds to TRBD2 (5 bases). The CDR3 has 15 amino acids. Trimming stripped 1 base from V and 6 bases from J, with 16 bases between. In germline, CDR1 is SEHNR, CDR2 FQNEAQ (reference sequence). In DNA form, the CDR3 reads TGTGCCAGCAGCTTAGACGCGGGCCTCCCGGGCGAGCAGTACTTC. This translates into CASSLDAGLPGEQYF.

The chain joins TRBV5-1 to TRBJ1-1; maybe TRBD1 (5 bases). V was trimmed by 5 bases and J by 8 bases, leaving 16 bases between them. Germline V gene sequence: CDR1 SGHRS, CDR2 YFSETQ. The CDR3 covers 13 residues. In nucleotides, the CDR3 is TGCGCCAGCAGGCGTGGGGGATACCGGGAAGCTTTCTTT. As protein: CASRRGGYREAFF.

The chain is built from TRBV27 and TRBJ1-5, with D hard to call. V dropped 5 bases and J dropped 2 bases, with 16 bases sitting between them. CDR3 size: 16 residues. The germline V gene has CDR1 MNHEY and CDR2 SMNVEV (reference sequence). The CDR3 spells CASSRAPWGGNQPQHF. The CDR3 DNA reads TGTGCCAGCAGTCGCGCGCCTTGGGGAGGCAATCAGCCCCAGCATTTT.

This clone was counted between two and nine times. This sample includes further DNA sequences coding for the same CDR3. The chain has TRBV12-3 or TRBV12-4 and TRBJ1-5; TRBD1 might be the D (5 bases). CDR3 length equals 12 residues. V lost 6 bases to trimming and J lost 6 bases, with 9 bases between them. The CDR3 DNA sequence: TGTGCCAGCAGCCTCGGGGGTCAGCCCCAGCATTTT. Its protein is CASSLGGQPQHF.

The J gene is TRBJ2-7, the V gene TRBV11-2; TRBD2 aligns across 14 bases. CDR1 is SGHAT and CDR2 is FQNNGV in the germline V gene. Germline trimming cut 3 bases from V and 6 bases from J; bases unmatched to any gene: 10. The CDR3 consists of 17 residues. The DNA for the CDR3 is TGTGCCAGCAGCTTCGCGACTAGCGGGAGGGCCCCCGGCGAGCAGTACTTC. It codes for CASSFATSGRAPGEQYF.

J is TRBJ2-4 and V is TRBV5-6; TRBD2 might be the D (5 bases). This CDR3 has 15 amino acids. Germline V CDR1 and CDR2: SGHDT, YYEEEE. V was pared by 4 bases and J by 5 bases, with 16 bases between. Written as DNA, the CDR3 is TGTGCCAGCAGCCGAGGACTCCACTCTGAAAACATTCAGTACTTC. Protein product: CASSRGLHSENIQYF.

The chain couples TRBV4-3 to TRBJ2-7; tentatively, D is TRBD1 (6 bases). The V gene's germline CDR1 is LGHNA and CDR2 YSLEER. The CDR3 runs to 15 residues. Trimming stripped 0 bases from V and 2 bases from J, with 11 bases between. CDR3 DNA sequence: TGCGCCAGCAGCCAAGATCGGAACAGGGCCTACGAGCAGTACTTC. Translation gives CASSQDRNRAYEQYF.

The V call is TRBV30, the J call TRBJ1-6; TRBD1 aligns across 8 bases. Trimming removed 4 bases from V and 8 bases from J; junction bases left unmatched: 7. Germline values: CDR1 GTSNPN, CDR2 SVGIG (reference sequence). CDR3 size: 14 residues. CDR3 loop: CAWTLAGGDSPLHF. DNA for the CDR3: TGTGCCTGGACTCTCGCAGGGGGCGATTCACCCCTCCACTTT.

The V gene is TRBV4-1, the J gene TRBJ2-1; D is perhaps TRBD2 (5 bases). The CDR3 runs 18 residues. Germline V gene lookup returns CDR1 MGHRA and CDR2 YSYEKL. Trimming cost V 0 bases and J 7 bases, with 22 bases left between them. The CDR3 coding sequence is TGCGCCAGCAGCCAAGAACCTCGTGTTGGGTTTTCGGGGAATGAGCAGTTCTTC. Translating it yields CASSQEPRVGFSGNEQFF.

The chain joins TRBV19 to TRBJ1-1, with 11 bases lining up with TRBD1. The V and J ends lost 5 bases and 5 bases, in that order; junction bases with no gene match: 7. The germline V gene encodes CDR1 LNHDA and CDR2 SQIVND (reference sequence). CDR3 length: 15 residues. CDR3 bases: TGTGCCAGTAGTGATGGACAGGGGGCTTGGACTGAAGCTTTCTTT. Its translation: CASSDGQGAWTEAFF.

CDR3 residues: CASSQDLSGTNTDTQYF. CDR3 nucleotides: TGCGCCAGCAGCCAAGATCTCAGCGGGACTAACACAGATACGCAGTATTTT. This rearrangement joins TRBV4-3 to TRBJ2-3; 7 bases are a match to TRBD2. The V gene's germline CDR1 is LGHNA and CDR2 YSLEER. This CDR3 comprises 17 residues. V was pared by 0 bases and J by 2 bases, with 8 bases of the junction left unmatched.

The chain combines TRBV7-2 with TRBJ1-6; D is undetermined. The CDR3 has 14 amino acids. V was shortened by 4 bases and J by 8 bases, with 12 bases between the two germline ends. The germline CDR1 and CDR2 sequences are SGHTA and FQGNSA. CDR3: CASSSREWDSPLHF. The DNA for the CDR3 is TGTGCCAGCAGCTCCAGAGAATGGGATTCACCCCTCCACTTT.

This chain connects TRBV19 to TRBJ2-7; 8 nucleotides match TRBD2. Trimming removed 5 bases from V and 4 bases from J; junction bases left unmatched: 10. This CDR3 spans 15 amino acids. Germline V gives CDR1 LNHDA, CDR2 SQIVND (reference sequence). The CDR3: CASSPVAGSSYEQYF. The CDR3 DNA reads TGTGCCAGTAGTCCCGTAGCGGGAAGTTCTTACGAGCAGTACTTC.